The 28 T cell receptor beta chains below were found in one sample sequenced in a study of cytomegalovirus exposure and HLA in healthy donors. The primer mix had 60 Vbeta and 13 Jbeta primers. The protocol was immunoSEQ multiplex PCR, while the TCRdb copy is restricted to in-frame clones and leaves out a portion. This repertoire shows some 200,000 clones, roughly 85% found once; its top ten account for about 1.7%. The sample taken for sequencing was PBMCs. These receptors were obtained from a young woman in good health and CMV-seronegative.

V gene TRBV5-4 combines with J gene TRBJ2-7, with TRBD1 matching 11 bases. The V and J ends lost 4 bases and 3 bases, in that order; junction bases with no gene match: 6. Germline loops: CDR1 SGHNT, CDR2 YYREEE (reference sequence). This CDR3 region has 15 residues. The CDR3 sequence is CASSPQGTGGYEQYV. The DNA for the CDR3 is TGTGCCAGCAGCCCTCAGGGGACAGGGGGCTACGAGCAGTACGTC.

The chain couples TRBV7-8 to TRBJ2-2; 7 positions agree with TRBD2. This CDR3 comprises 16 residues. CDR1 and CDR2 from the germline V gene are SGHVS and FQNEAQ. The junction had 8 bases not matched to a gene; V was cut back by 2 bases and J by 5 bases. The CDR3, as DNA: TGTGCCAGCAGCTTAAGGCTAGCGGTGGGAACCGGGGAGCTGTTTTTT. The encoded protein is CASSLRLAVGTGELFF.

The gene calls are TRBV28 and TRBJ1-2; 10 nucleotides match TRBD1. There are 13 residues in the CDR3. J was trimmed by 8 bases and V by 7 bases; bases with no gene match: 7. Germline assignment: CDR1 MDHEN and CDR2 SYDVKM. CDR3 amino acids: CASTHDRGHGYTF. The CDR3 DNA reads TGTGCCAGCACCCACGACAGGGGGCACGGCTACACCTTC.

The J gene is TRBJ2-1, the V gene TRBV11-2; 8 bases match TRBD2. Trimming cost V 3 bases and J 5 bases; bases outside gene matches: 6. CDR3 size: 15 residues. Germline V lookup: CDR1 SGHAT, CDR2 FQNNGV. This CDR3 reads CASSFTLAGHNEQFF. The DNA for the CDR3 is TGTGCCAGCAGCTTCACCCTAGCGGGCCACAATGAGCAGTTCTTC.

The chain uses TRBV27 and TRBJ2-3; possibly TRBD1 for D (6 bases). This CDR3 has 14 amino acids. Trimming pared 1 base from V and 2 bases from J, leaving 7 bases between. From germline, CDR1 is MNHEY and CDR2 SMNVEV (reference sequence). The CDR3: CASSLYRVTDTQYF. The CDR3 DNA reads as TGTGCCAGCAGTTTATACAGGGTCACAGATACGCAGTATTTT.

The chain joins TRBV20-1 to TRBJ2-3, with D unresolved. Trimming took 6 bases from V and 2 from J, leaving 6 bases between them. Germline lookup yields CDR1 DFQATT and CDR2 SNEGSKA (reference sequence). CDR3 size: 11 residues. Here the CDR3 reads CSAINTDTQYF. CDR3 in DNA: TGCAGTGCCATCAACACAGATACGCAGTATTTT.

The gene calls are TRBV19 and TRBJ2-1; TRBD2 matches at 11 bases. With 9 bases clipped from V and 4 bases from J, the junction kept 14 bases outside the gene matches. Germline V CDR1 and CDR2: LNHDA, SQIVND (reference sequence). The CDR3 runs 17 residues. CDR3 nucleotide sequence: TGTGCCAGCTCTATGCCCATAGCGGGGGGGAATTACAATGAGCAGTTCTTC. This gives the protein CASSMPIAGGNYNEQFF.

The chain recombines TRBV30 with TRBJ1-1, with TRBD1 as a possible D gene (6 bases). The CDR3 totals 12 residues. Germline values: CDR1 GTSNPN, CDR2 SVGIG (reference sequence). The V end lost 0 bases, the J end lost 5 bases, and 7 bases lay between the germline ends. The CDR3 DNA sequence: TGTGCCTGGAGTGTAGGGGGTACTGAAGCTTTCTTT. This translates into CAWSVGGTEAFF.

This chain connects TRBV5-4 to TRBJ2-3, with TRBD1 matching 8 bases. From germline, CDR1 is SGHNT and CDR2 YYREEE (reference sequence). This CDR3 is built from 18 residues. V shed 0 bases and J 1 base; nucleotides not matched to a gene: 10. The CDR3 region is CASSLGGQALRRTDTQYF. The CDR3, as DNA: TGTGCCAGCAGCTTGGGGGGACAGGCCCTACGACGCACAGATACGCAGTATTTT.

CDR3 residues: CASSNTGRPAGQYF. The CDR3 DNA sequence: TGTGCCAGCAGCAACACAGGGCGGCCCGCCGGGCAGTACTTC. The rearrangement uses TRBV7-2 and TRBJ2-7; D might be TRBD1 (6 bases). The ends were cut back, 5 bases at V and 9 bases at J, with 20 bases in the middle. CDR1 SGHTA and CDR2 FQGNSA come from the germline V gene. The length of the CDR3 is 14 residues. The variable domain in full, with the rest retrieved from reference TRBV7-2 and TRBJ2-7, is GAGVSQSPSNKVTEKGKDVELRCDPISGHTALYWYRQSLGQGLEFLIYFQGNSAPDKSGLPSDRFSAERTGGSVSTLTIQRTQQEDSAVYLCASSNTGRPAGQYFGPGTRLTVT.

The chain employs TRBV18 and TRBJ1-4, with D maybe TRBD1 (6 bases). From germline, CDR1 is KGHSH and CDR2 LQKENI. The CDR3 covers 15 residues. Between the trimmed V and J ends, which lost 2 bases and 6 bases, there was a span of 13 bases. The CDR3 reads CASSPRQGKDEKLFF. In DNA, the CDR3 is TGTGCCAGCTCACCAAGGCAGGGGAAGGATGAAAAACTGTTTTTT.

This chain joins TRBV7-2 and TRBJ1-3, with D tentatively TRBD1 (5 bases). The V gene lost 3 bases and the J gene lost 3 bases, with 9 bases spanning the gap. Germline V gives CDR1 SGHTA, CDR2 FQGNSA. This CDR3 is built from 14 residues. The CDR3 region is CASSFSGIGNTIYF. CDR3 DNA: TGTGCCAGCAGCTTCTCAGGGATTGGAAACACCATATATTTT.

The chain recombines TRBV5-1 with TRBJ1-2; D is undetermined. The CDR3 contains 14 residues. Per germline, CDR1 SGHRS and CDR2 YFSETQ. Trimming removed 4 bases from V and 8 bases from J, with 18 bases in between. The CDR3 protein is CASSLDEPREGYTF. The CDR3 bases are TGCGCCAGCAGCCTGGACGAACCCCGGGAGGGCTACACCTTC.

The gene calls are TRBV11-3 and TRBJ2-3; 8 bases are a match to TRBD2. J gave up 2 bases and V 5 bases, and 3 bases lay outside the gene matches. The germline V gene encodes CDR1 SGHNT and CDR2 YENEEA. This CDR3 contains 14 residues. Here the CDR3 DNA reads TGTGCCAGCAGCCCCGGGAGGGACACAGATACGCAGTATTTT. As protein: CASSPGRDTDTQYF.

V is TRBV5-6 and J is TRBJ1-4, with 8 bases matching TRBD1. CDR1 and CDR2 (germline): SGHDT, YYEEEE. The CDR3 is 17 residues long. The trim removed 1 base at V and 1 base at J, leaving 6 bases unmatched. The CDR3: CASSLYGQGVTNEKLFF. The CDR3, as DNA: TGTGCCAGCAGCTTGTATGGACAGGGTGTAACTAATGAAAAACTGTTTTTT.

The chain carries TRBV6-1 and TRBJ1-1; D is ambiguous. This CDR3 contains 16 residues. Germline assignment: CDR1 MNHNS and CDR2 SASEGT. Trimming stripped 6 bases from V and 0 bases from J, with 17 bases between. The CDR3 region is CASSEYSYSMNTEAFF. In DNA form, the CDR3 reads TGTGCCAGCAGCGAATACAGCTATTCCATGAACACTGAAGCTTTCTTT.

CDR3 nucleotide sequence: TGTGCCAGTAGTACAGGACAGGGTGGGACTGAAGCTTTCTTT. Amino acids: CASSTGQGGTEAFF. The gene calls are TRBV19 and TRBJ1-1; 8 nucleotides line up with TRBD1. J was trimmed by 5 bases and V by 4 bases; bases with no gene match: 6. Germline V gives CDR1 LNHDA, CDR2 SQIVND (reference sequence). The CDR3 covers 14 residues.

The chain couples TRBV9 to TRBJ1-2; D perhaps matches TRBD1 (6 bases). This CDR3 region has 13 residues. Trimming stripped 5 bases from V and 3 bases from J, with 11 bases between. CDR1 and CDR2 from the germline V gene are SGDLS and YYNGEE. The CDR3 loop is CASSDRYHYGYTF. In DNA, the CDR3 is TGTGCCAGCAGTGACAGGTATCACTATGGCTACACCTTC.

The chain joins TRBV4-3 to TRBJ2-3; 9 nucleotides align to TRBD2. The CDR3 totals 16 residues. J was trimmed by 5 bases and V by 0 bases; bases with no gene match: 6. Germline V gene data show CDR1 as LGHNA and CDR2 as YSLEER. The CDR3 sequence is CASSQEIAGDLDTQYF. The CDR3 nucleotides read TGCGCCAGCAGCCAAGAGATAGCGGGAGATCTAGATACGCAGTATTTT.

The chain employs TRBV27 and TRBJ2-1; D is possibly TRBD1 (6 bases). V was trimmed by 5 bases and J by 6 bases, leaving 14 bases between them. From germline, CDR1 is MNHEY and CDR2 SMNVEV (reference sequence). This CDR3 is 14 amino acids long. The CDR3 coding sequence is TGTGCCAGCAGTCCTCTGGGGGCAAGCAATGAGCAGTTCTTC. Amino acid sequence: CASSPLGASNEQFF.

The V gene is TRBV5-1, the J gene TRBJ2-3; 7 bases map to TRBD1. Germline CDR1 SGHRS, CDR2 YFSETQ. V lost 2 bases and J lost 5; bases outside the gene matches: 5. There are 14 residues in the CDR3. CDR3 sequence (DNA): TGCGCCAGCAGCTTAGACAGGGTCGAAGATACGCAGTATTTT. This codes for CASSLDRVEDTQYF.

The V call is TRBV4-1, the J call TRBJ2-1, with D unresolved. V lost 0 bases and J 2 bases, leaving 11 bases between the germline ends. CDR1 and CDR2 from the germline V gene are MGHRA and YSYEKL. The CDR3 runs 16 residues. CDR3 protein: CASSQDGGATYNEQFF. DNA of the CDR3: TGCGCCAGCAGCCAAGACGGCGGAGCAACCTACAATGAGCAGTTCTTC.

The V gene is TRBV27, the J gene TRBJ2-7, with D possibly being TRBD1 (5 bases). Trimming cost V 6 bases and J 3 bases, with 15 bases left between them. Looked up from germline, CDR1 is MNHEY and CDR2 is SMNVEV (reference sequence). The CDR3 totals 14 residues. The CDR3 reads CASSQLRGHYEQYV. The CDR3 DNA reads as TGTGCCAGCAGCCAGCTAAGGGGTCACTACGAGCAGTACGTC.

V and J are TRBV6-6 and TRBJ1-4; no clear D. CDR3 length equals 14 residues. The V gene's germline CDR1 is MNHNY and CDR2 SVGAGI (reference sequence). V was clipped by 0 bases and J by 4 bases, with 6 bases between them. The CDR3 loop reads CASSYSGFNEKLFF. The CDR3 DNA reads TGTGCCAGCAGTTACTCCGGTTTTAATGAAAAACTGTTTTTT.

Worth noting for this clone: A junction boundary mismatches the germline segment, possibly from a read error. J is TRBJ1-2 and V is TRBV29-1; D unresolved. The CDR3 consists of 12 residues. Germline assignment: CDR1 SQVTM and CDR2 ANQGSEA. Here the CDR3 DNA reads TGCAGCGTTGAGGCCGGTAACTATAGCTACACCTTC. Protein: CSVEAGNYSYTF.

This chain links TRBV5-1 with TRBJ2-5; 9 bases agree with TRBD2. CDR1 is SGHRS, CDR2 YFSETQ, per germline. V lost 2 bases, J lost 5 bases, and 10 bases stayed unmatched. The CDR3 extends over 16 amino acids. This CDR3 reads CASSFGAGGPRETQYF. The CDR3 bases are TGCGCCAGCAGCTTTGGGGCGGGAGGGCCTCGGGAGACCCAGTACTTC.

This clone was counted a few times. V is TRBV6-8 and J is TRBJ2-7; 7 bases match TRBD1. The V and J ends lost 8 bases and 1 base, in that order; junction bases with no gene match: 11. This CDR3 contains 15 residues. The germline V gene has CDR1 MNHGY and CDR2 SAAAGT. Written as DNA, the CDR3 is TGTGCCAGCTACCCGACAGGGCCTGCGTCCTACGAGCAGTACTTC. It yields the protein CASYPTGPASYEQYF.

The CDR3 reads CASSLSGANEKLFF. DNA of the CDR3: TGTGCCAGCAGTTTATCGGGAGCTAATGAAAAACTGTTTTTT. The chain employs TRBV28 and TRBJ1-4; D ambiguous. CDR1 is MDHEN, CDR2 SYDVKM, per germline. Between the trimmed V and J ends, which lost 1 base and 3 bases, there was a span of 6 bases. The CDR3 extends over 14 amino acids.